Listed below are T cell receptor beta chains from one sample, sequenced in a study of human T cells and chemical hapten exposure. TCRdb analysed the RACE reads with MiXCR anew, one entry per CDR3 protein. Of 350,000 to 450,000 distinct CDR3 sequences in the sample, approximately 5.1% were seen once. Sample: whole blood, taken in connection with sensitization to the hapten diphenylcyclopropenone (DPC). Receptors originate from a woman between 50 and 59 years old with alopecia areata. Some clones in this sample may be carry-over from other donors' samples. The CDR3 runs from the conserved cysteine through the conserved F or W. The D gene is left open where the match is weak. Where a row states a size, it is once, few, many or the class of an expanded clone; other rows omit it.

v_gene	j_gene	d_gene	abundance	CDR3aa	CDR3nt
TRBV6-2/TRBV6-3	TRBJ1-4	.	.	CASGGDEKLFF	TGTGCCAGCGGCGGCGATGAAAAACTGTTTTTT
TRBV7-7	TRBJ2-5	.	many	CASSLSVKETQYF	TGTGCCAGCAGCTTAAGCGTGAAAGAGACCCAGTACTTC
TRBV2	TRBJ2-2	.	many	CAITIEPGELFF	TGTGCCATTACGATAGAACCGGGGGAGCTGTTTTTT
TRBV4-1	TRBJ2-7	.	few	CASSQDRSGQGRDYEQYF	TGCGCCAGCAGCCAAGATCGGTCCGGCCAGGGGAGGGACTACGAGCAGTACTTC
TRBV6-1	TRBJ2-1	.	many	CASSVRLNAGNEQFF	TGTGCCAGCAGTGTCCGGCTTAACGCGGGCAATGAGCAGTTCTTC
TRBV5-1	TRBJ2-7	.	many	CASSTGDLSYEQYF	TGCGCCAGCAGCACGGGGGACTTAAGTTACGAGCAGTACTTC
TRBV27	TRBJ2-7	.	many	CASSSPRGAIYEQYF	TGTGCCAGCAGTTCCCCACGGGGGGCCATCTACGAGCAGTACTTC
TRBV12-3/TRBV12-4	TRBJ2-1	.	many	CASSSGYEQFF	TGTGCCAGCAGTTCGGGATACGAGCAGTTCTTC
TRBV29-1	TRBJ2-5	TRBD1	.	CSMGQGASETQYF	TGCAGCATGGGACAGGGGGCTTCGGAGACCCAGTACTTC
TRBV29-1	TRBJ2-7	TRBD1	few	CSVGAQGQGGDEQYF	TGCAGCGTTGGGGCCCAAGGACAGGGAGGCGACGAGCAGTACTTC
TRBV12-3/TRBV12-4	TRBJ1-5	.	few	CASSGGRVSNQPQHF	TGTGCCAGCAGTGGGGGCAGGGTAAGCAATCAGCCCCAGCATTTT
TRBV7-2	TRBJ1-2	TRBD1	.	CASSLASGGDYGYTF	TGTGCCAGCAGCTTAGCGTCAGGGGGCGACTATGGCTACACCTTC
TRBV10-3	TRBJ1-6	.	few	CAISAGIPAPLHF	TGTGCCATCAGCGCAGGGATCCCGGCACCCCTCCACTTT
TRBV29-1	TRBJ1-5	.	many	CSVANRDNQPQHF	TGCAGCGTTGCAAACAGGGATAATCAGCCCCAGCATTTT
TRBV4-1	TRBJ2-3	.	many	CASRGGPSTDTQYF	TGCGCCAGCAGGGGGGGGCCTAGCACAGATACGCAGTATTTT
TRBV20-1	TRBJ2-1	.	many	CSARDQFADEQFF	TGCAGTGCTAGAGACCAGTTCGCTGATGAGCAGTTCTTC
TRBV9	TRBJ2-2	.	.	CASSPSAMNTGELFF	TGTGCCAGCAGCCCCTCAGCGATGAACACCGGGGAGCTGTTTTTT
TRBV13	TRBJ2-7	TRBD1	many	CASSVSQGNLQEQYF	TGTGCCAGCAGCGTGTCACAGGGGAACCTACAGGAGCAGTACTTC
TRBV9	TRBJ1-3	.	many	CASSVQGSGNTIYF	TGTGCCAGCAGTGTCCAGGGCTCTGGAAACACCATATATTTT
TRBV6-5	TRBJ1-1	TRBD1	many	CASRLQGARTEAFF	TGTGCCAGCCGGCTACAGGGGGCGAGGACTGAAGCTTTCTTT
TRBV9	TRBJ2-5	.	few	CASSARDQETQYF	TGTGCCAGCAGCGCACGGGACCAAGAGACCCAGTACTTC
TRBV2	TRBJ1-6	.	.	CASSELGGWEDFEPLHF	TGTGCCAGCAGTGAATTGGGGGGTTGGGAAGATTTTGAACCCCTCCACTTT